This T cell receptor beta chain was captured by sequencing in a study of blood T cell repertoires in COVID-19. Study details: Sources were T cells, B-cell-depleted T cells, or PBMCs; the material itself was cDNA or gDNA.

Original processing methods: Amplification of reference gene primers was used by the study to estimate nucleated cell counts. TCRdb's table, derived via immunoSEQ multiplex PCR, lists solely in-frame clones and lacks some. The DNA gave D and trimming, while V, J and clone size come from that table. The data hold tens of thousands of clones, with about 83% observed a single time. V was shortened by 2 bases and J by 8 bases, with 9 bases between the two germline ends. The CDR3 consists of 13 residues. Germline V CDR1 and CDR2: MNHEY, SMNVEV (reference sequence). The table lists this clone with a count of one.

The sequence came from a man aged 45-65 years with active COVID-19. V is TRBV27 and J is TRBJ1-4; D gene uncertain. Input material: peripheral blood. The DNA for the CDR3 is TGTGCCAGCAGTTTAAGACGGAGGGAAAAACTGTTTTTT. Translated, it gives CASSLRRREKLFF.